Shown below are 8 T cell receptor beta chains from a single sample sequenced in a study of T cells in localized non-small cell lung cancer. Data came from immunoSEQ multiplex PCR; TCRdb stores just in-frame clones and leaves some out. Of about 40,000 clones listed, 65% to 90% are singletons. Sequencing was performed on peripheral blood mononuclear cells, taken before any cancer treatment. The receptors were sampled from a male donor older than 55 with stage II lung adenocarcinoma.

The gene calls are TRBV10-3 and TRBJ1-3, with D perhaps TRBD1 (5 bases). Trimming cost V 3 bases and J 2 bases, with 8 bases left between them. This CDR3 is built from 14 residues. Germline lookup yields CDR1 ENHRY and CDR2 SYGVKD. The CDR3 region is CAISDRVTGNTIYF. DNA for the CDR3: TGTGCCATCAGTGACAGGGTCACTGGAAACACCATATATTTT.

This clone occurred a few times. The CDR3 DNA sequence: TGTGCCAGCAGCACCCTGCGACAGGGAGTATTGCGGCTCAATGAGCAGTTCTTC. Its translation is CASSTLRQGVLRLNEQFF. This chain connects TRBV7-2 to TRBJ2-1, with 7 bases aligning to TRBD1. This CDR3 region has 18 residues. Germline lookup yields CDR1 SGHTA and CDR2 FQGNSA. V lost 5 bases to trimming and J lost 6 bases; unmatched junction nucleotides: 19. Filled out from reference TRBV7-2 and TRBJ2-1, the complete variable domain reads GAGVSQSPSNKVTEKGKDVELRCDPISGHTALYWYRQSLGQGLEFLIYFQGNSAPDKSGLPSDRFSAERTGGSVSTLTIQRTQQEDSAVYLCASSTLRQGVLRLNEQFFGPGTRLTVL.

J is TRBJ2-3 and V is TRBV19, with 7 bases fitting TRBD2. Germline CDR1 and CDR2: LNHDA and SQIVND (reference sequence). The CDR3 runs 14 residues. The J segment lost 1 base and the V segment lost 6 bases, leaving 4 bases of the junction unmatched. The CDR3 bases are TGTGCCAGTAGATCTACTAGCGGCACAGATACGCAGTATTTT. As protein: CASRSTSGTDTQYF.

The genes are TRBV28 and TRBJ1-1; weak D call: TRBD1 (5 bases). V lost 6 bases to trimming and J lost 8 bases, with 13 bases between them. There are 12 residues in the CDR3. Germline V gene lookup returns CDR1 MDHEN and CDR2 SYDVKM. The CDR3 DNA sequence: TGTGCCAGCAGCCGTACTAAGGGGGAAGCTTTCTTT. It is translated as CASSRTKGEAFF.

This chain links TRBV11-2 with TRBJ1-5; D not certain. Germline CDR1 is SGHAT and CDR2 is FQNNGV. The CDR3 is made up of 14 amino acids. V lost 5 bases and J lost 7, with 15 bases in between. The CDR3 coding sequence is TGTGCCAGCAGCCGCGCGGGGAATCGCCAGCCCCAGCATTTT. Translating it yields CASSRAGNRQPQHF.

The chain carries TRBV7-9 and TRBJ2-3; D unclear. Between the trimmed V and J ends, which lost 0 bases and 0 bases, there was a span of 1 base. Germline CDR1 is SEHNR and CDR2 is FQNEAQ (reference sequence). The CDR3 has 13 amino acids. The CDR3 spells CASSLASTDTQYF. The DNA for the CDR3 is TGTGCCAGCAGCTTAGCCAGCACAGATACGCAGTATTTT.

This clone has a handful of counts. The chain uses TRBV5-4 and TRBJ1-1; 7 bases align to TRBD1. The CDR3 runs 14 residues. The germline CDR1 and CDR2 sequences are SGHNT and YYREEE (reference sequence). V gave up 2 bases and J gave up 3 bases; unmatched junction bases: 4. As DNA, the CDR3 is TGTGCCAGCAGCTTCCGGGACAGCTACACTGAAGCTTTCTTT. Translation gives CASSFRDSYTEAFF.

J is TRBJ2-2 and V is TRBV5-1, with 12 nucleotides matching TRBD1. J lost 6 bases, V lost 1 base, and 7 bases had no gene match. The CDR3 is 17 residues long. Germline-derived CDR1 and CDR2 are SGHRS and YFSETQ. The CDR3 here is CASSLRGTGGMSGELFF. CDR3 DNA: TGCGCCAGCAGCTTGAGGGGGACAGGGGGCATGTCCGGGGAGCTGTTTTTT.